This T cell receptor (beta chain) was captured by sequencing in a study of stem cell transplantation in POMP-related autoinflammatory disease. At the level of the study: Before transplant: CD4+ naive skewing, low CD8+ proportions, reduced cytokine secretion. Neutrophil and platelet engraftment from the graft donor was 100% through one year after transplant. Study-wide results and limits: In patients with PRAID, every analyzed T-cell subset tended to show lower diversity and higher clonality. Unique TRB V-J gene pairings were limited in number in patients with PRAID.

CDR3 length: 13 amino acids. Between the trimmed V and J ends, which lost 9 bases and 6 bases, there was a span of 18 bases. Germline V gene data show CDR1 as MDHEN and CDR2 as SYDVKM. About this clone: Its target is not known.

Sequencing was performed with immunoSEQ multiplex PCR; in TCRdb, only in-frame clones are kept and a portion is missing. The profile shows tens of thousands of clones, approximately 90% of them singletons. The V call is TRBV28, the J call TRBJ2-7, with D perhaps matching TRBD2 (6 bases). The sequencing used CD4+ T cells from PBMCs, collected after stem cell transplantation. The sequence was collected from a human patient with POMP-related autoinflammation and immune dysregulation (PRAID). The graft donor may account for some of the T cells. The CDR3 DNA reads as TGTGCCAGTTCAGGCGGGATGGGAACCGAGCAGTACTTC. Residues: CASSGGMGTEQYF.